The 31 T cell receptor beta chains below come from one sample, sequenced in a study of spatial heterogeneity in lung cancer (dated by TCRdb to about 2019). The method behind the library was 5' RACE. The run used a NextSeq 500. In-frame beta chains were kept once TCRdb had trimmed the public reads at Q25 with fastp and called clones with MiXCR. Every entry covers one CDR3 protein and lists the most common genes and DNA from its rows. The sample records nearly 5,500 distinct CDR3 sequences, around 4% of which are singletons. The top ten hold approximately 12% of the sample. This specimen's time point label, interpreted: sample taken at primary tumor resection. The sequencing used normal lung tissue next to the tumor, collected at surgery. Source of these receptors: a male donor with early-stage non-small cell lung cancer.

This clonotype was observed many times. In nucleotides, the CDR3 is TGTGCCAGCAGCTTAGGAGGACAGCCCTACGAGCAGTACTTC. Amino acids: CASSLGGQPYEQYF. The chain uses TRBV7-2 and TRBJ2-7, with TRBD1 as a possible D gene (6 bases). V dropped 1 base and J dropped 2 bases, with 9 bases sitting between them. The CDR3 extends over 14 amino acids. Germline V lookup: CDR1 SGHTA, CDR2 FQGNSA.

This clonotype appeared many times. The chain combines TRBV20-1 with TRBJ2-5; possible D gene TRBD2, 6 bases. The V end was cut by 5 bases, the J end by 5 bases, with 12 bases between. This CDR3 is 12 amino acids long. Looked up from germline, CDR1 is DFQATT and CDR2 is SNEGSKA (reference sequence). CDR3 DNA: TGCAGTGCTTCCACTAGCAAGGAGACCCAGTACTTC. It encodes CSASTSKETQYF.

This clonotype is classed as medium-sized. This chain connects TRBV18 to TRBJ2-1; 7 positions agree with TRBD2. V was pared by 4 bases and J by 8 bases, with 11 bases of the junction left unmatched. The CDR3 is 15 residues long. The germline V gene has CDR1 KGHSH and CDR2 LQKENI. The CDR3 spells CASSLVGGSKDEQFF. In DNA form, the CDR3 reads TGTGCCAGCTCACTTGTTGGCGGGAGTAAAGATGAGCAGTTCTTC.

This clonotype showed up just a few times. The chain combines TRBV6-5 with TRBJ2-2, with D possibly called TRBD1 or TRBD2 (5 bases each). Trimming removed 2 bases at V and 0 bases at J, with 10 bases between. The CDR3 has 16 residues. CDR1 and CDR2 (germline): MNHEY, SVGAGI. DNA of the CDR3: TGTGCCAGCAGTTACGGACGGGGCGCGAACACCGGGGAGCTGTTTTTT. Translated: CASSYGRGANTGELFF.

This clonotype was counted at least ten times. The chain has TRBV6-5 and TRBJ2-3; 9 bases line up with TRBD2. V dropped 2 bases and J dropped 7; count of bases not matched to a gene: 7. CDR3 length equals 15 residues. Per germline, CDR1 MNHEY and CDR2 SVGAGI. The CDR3 is CASSYGLAGRNTQYF. In nucleotides, the CDR3 is TGTGCCAGCAGTTACGGGCTAGCGGGAAGAAATACGCAGTATTTT.

The V and J genes are TRBV7-9 and TRBJ2-3; D gene uncertain. Trimming removed 5 bases at V and 0 bases at J, with 12 bases between. CDR1 SEHNR and CDR2 FQNEAQ come from the germline V gene (reference sequence). The CDR3 covers 15 residues. CDR3 sequence reads: CASSPPGSSTDTQYF. The CDR3 DNA sequence: TGTGCCAGCAGCCCACCGGGCAGTAGCACAGATACGCAGTATTTT. The variable domain in full, completed from reference TRBV7-9 and TRBJ2-3, reads DTGVSQNPRHKITKRGQNVTFRCDPISEHNRLYWYRQTLGQGPEFLTYFQNEAQLEKSRLLSDRFSAERPKGSFSTLEIQRTEQGDSAMYLCASSPPGSSTDTQYFGPGTRLTVL.

This clonotype was picked up a small number of times. CDR3 sequence: CASSYSWTGVQPQHF. DNA for the CDR3: TGTGCCAGCAGTTACTCATGGACAGGGGTTCAGCCCCAGCATTTT. J is TRBJ1-5 and V is TRBV6-5; 9 bases are shared with TRBD1. Germline CDR1 is MNHEY and CDR2 is SVGAGI. Trimming cost V 0 bases and J 6 bases; bases outside gene matches: 3. The CDR3 has 15 amino acids.

Within the sample, this clonotype is medium-sized. The rearrangement uses TRBV3-1 and TRBJ1-1; TRBD1 might be the D (5 bases). The CDR3 totals 16 residues. Germline CDR1 is LGHDT and CDR2 is YNNKEL (reference sequence). V lost 5 bases to trimming and J lost 1 base, with 17 bases between them. CDR3 DNA sequence: TGTGCCAGCAGCACTCGTAGCGGGACGGCGAACACTGAAGCTTTCTTT. Residues: CASSTRSGTANTEAFF.

There are many counts of this clonotype. This chain joins TRBV7-9 and TRBJ2-3; 10 bases agree with TRBD1. J was trimmed by 3 bases and V by 3 bases; bases with no gene match: 3. The CDR3 sequence is 15 residues long. Germline V gives CDR1 SEHNR, CDR2 FQNEAQ (reference sequence). CDR3 nucleotide sequence: TGTGCCAGCAGCTTTAGGACAGGGGGAACAGATACGCAGTATTTT. Protein product: CASSFRTGGTDTQYF.

This clonotype was picked up many times. This chain links TRBV2 with TRBJ1-1; D unresolved. The CDR3 sequence is 13 residues long. The V gene lost 6 bases and the J gene lost 0 bases, with 8 bases spanning the gap. Germline CDR1 and CDR2: SNHLY and FYNNEI. CDR3 bases: TGTGCCAGCAGCAAAGCGATGAACACTGAAGCTTTCTTT. It specifies CASSKAMNTEAFF.

This clonotype was seen repeatedly, ten times or more. This rearrangement joins TRBV6-1 to TRBJ1-1; D uncertain. V was trimmed by 3 bases and J by 3 bases, leaving 14 bases between them. This CDR3 contains 15 residues. Germline V gives CDR1 MNHNS, CDR2 SASEGT. DNA for the CDR3: TGTGCCAGCAGTGAGGATGGGCAGCGGGACACTGAAGCTTTCTTT. This translates into CASSEDGQRDTEAFF.

About this clonotype itself: It may be a read error: a sequence one base away is much more abundant. This chain joins TRBV5-1 and TRBJ1-3; D may be TRBD1 (5 bases). Germline V CDR1 and CDR2: SGHRS, YFSETQ. The CDR3 has 14 amino acids. CDR3 in amino acids: CASCLTESGNTIYF. In DNA, the CDR3 is TGCGCCAGCTGCTTGACAGAGTCTGGAAACACCATATATTTT. Full variable domain (outside the CDR3, taken from reference TRBV5-1 and TRBJ1-3): KAGVTQTPRYLIKTRGQQVTLSCSPISGHRSVSWYQQTPGQGLQFLFEYFSETQRNKGNFPGRFSGRQFSNSRSEMNVSTLELGDSALYLCASCLTESGNTIYFGEGSWLTVV.

This clonotype was recorded many times. This chain links TRBV19 with TRBJ2-7; 10 bases fit TRBD1. Trimming cost V 3 bases and J 5 bases; bases outside gene matches: 10. CDR3 length: 16 residues. Germline V gene data show CDR1 as LNHDA and CDR2 as SQIVND (reference sequence). CDR3 sequence reads: CASSMRTGTGDDEQYF. In DNA form, the CDR3 reads TGTGCCAGTAGTATGCGGACCGGGACAGGGGACGACGAGCAGTACTTC.

This clonotype was counted a few times. J is TRBJ2-3 and V is TRBV7-3; D unresolved. The CDR3 runs 12 residues. In germline, CDR1 is SGHTA, CDR2 FQGTGA. Trimming cost V 1 base and J 5 bases, with 4 bases left between them. Here the CDR3 DNA reads TGTGCCAGCAGCTTAAGCGGAGATACGCAGTATTTT. Translation gives CASSLSGDTQYF.

By share, this clonotype counts as medium-sized. This chain joins TRBV7-9 and TRBJ1-2; no clear D. The CDR3 covers 13 residues. V shed 1 base and J shed 4 bases, with 7 bases lying between them. Germline V gene lookup returns CDR1 SEHNR and CDR2 FQNEAQ (reference sequence). In DNA form, the CDR3 reads TGTGCCAGCAGCTTAGAACATAGCTATGGCTACACCTTC. Amino acid sequence: CASSLEHSYGYTF.

The chain has TRBV5-6 and TRBJ2-3; either TRBD1 or TRBD2 may supply D (5 bases each). Germline values: CDR1 SGHDT, CDR2 YYEEEE. This CDR3 spans 15 amino acids. The V end was cut by 1 base, the J end by 2 bases, with 11 bases between. DNA of the CDR3: TGTGCCAGCAGCTTGTGGGGCGGGCCCACAGATACGCAGTATTTT. Residues: CASSLWGGPTDTQYF.

By sample share, this clonotype is medium-sized. This rearrangement joins TRBV5-6 to TRBJ2-3; D unclear. V shed 0 bases and J shed 0 bases, with 2 bases lying between them. The CDR3 has 13 amino acids. Germline values: CDR1 SGHDT, CDR2 YYEEEE. CDR3 residues: CASSLASTDTQYF. As DNA, the CDR3 is TGTGCCAGCAGCTTGGCCAGCACAGATACGCAGTATTTT.

This clonotype rates as medium-sized. CDR3 residues: CASSFGTGRYNEQFF. The CDR3 DNA sequence: TGTGCCAGCAGTTTCGGGACGGGCCGCTACAATGAGCAGTTCTTC. This chain uses TRBV12-3 or TRBV12-4 with TRBJ2-1; D tentatively reads TRBD1 or TRBD2 (5 bases each). The V end was cut by 3 bases, the J end by 3 bases, with 12 bases between. This CDR3 contains 15 residues.

The V gene is TRBV11-2, the J gene TRBJ2-2; perhaps D is TRBD1 or TRBD2 (5 bases each). The CDR3 consists of 15 residues. Trimming took off 4 bases at V and 0 bases at J, with 9 bases between the two ends. The germline V gene has CDR1 SGHAT and CDR2 FQNNGV. The CDR3 coding sequence is TGTGCCAGCAGCTCCGGGACGGCGAACACCGGGGAGCTGTTTTTT. Protein product: CASSSGTANTGELFF.

This clonotype has a count of ten or more. This chain's CDR3 is CASSQDRAGFMDEQFF. DNA for the CDR3: TGTGCCAGCAGCCAAGATAGGGCAGGGTTTATGGATGAGCAGTTCTTC. V usage is TRBV3-1 and J usage is TRBJ2-1, with TRBD1 as a possible D gene (5 bases). Trimming left V 0 bases short and J 8 bases short, with 17 bases between. CDR3 length equals 16 residues. Germline V gene data show CDR1 as LGHDT and CDR2 as YNNKEL (reference sequence).

This clonotype is classed as medium-sized (0.01 to 0.1%). V gene TRBV24-1 combines with J gene TRBJ1-3; D gene uncertain. The CDR3 length is 12 residues. V was pared by 1 base and J by 3 bases, with 0 bases between. Per germline, CDR1 KGHDR and CDR2 SFDVKD. The CDR3 DNA is TGTGCCACCAGTGATTTTGGAAACACCATATATTTT. Translation gives CATSDFGNTIYF.

The chain recombines TRBV7-3 with TRBJ1-1; D not certain. The CDR3 loop spans 13 amino acids. V lost 1 base to trimming and J lost 1 base, with 4 bases between them. Germline lookup yields CDR1 SGHTA and CDR2 FQGTGA. CDR3 sequence: CASSLNWNTEAFF. The CDR3, as DNA: TGTGCCAGCAGCTTAAACTGGAACACTGAAGCTTTCTTT.

This clonotype was counted ten times or more. This chain connects TRBV4-1 to TRBJ2-1, with D perhaps TRBD2 (6 bases). Between the trimmed V and J ends, which lost 3 bases and 6 bases, there was a span of 9 bases. This CDR3 has 13 amino acids. Germline assignment: CDR1 MGHRA and CDR2 YSYEKL. CDR3 sequence reads: CASSHGGFNEQFF. The CDR3 DNA follows: TGCGCCAGCAGCCATGGAGGGTTCAATGAGCAGTTCTTC.

At least ten counts were recorded for this clonotype. This chain joins TRBV10-2 and TRBJ2-3, with D perhaps matching TRBD2 (6 bases). The CDR3 has 17 residues. Germline V gene sequence: CDR1 WSHSY, CDR2 SAAADI. V lost 8 bases and J 5 bases, leaving 26 bases between the germline ends. CDR3 loop: CASAGAGNSGGGDTQYF. The CDR3 DNA sequence: TGCGCCAGCGCTGGGGCCGGAAATAGTGGGGGAGGAGATACGCAGTATTTT.

This clonotype appeared many times. The J gene is TRBJ1-2, the V gene TRBV4-2; D is possibly TRBD1 (6 bases). This CDR3 contains 14 residues. Trimming left V 0 bases short and J 3 bases short, with 8 bases between. Germline CDR1 and CDR2: LGHNA and YNFKEQ. CDR3 region: CASSQDRTDYGYTF. Written as DNA, the CDR3 is TGTGCCAGCAGCCAAGATAGGACAGACTATGGCTACACCTTC.

This clonotype was detected ten times or more. This chain connects TRBV1 to TRBJ2-7; TRBD2, the D gene given by the table, was not confirmed from the DNA. TRBV1 is given as a pseudogene. This CDR3 has 15 amino acids. The chain's CDR3 is CTSSQRREGSYEQYF. The CDR3, as DNA: TGCACCAGCAGCCAACGGAGGGAAGGCTCCTACGAGCAGTACTTC.

This clonotype was seen at least ten times. The chain is built from TRBV5-1 and TRBJ1-2; maybe TRBD1 (5 bases). V shed 0 bases and J shed 0 bases, with 9 bases lying between them. The CDR3 totals 15 residues. CDR1 is SGHRS and CDR2 is YFSETQ in the germline V gene. The CDR3 here is CASSLGTLTNYGYTF. The CDR3 DNA reads as TGCGCCAGCAGCTTGGGGACACTTACTAACTATGGCTACACCTTC.

This clonotype is medium-sized in the sample. The rearrangement uses TRBV29-1 and TRBJ2-3; 9 bases line up with TRBD2. This CDR3 region has 13 residues. The V gene's germline CDR1 is SQVTM and CDR2 ANQGSEA. V lost 4 bases to trimming and J lost 5 bases; unmatched junction nucleotides: 4. This CDR3 reads CSVAEAGGDTQYF. The CDR3 DNA follows: TGCAGCGTTGCTGAAGCGGGAGGAGATACGCAGTATTTT.

This clonotype is medium-sized (0.01 to 0.1%) within its sample. The chain links TRBV7-9 to TRBJ1-1; D perhaps matches TRBD1 (5 bases). The CDR3 covers 14 residues. With 5 bases removed from V and 0 bases from J, the gap between germline ends came to 10 bases. CDR1 and CDR2 from the germline V gene are SEHNR and FQNEAQ (reference sequence). The CDR3, as DNA: TGTGCCAGCAGCCCGGGACTGATGAACACTGAAGCTTTCTTT. Its translation is CASSPGLMNTEAFF. Combining the CDR3 with reference TRBV7-9 and TRBJ1-1 gives the whole variable domain DTGVSQNPRHKITKRGQNVTFRCDPISEHNRLYWYRQTLGQGPEFLTYFQNEAQLEKSRLLSDRFSAERPKGSFSTLEIQRTEQGDSAMYLCASSPGLMNTEAFFGQGTRLTVV.

This clonotype is classed as medium-sized. CDR3 nucleotides: TGTGCCAGCAGTTTAGGGGTTGGCAATCAGCCCCAGCATTTT. Protein: CASSLGVGNQPQHF. The chain has TRBV12-3 or TRBV12-4 and TRBJ1-5; D ambiguous. The V and J ends lost 1 base and 2 bases respectively, with 6 bases between them. This CDR3 region has 14 residues.

This clonotype was counted ten times or more. This sequence joins TRBV7-9 and TRBJ2-1, with unresolved D. The V gene lost 1 base and the J gene lost 4 bases, with 11 bases spanning the gap. This CDR3 is 15 amino acids long. In germline, CDR1 is SEHNR, CDR2 FQNEAQ (reference sequence). CDR3 DNA sequence: TGTGCCAGCAGCTTAGAGGGTACCTTGTACAATGAGCAGTTCTTC. The encoded protein is CASSLEGTLYNEQFF. The variable domain in full, completed from reference TRBV7-9 and TRBJ2-1, reads DTGVSQNPRHKITKRGQNVTFRCDPISEHNRLYWYRQTLGQGPEFLTYFQNEAQLEKSRLLSDRFSAERPKGSFSTLEIQRTEQGDSAMYLCASSLEGTLYNEQFFGPGTRLTVL.